The 15 T cell receptor beta chains given below trace back to one sample, sequenced in a study of metastatic and nonmetastatic thyroid tumors. TCRdb re-analyzed the PCR reads through MiXCR. Of around 35,000 clones listed, about a sixth were seen once; the top ten hold 3% to 3.5%. Thyroid surgery took place with no prior treatment in any patient. The sample taken for sequencing was blood. The receptors shown here come from a female donor with papillary thyroid cancer or a benign thyroid nodule (not recorded which). Some clones in this sample may be carry-over from other donors' samples.

This rearrangement joins TRBV5-6 to TRBJ1-5; the match to TRBD1 covers 9 bases. This CDR3 is 16 amino acids long. Trimming took 2 bases from V and 7 from J; bases not matched to a gene: 10. Germline lookup yields CDR1 SGHDT and CDR2 YYEEEE. DNA of the CDR3: TGTGCCAGCAGCTTAAGCGGACAGGGGATAAGGCAGCCCCAGCATTTT. Amino acid sequence: CASSLSGQGIRQPQHF.

This clone appeared many times. The gene calls are TRBV19 and TRBJ2-1; the D is unclear. V was trimmed by 9 bases and J by 10 bases, leaving 10 bases between them. Germline V CDR1 and CDR2: LNHDA, SQIVND (reference sequence). The CDR3 has 10 residues. The CDR3 here is CASGFLEQFF. The CDR3, as DNA: TGTGCCAGCGGGTTTTTGGAGCAGTTCTTC. Looking up the rest from reference TRBV19 and TRBJ2-1 gives the full variable domain: DGGITQSPKYLFRKEGQNVTLSCEQNLNHDAMYWYRQDPGQGLRLIYYSQIVNDFQKGDIAEGYSVSREKKESFPLTVTSAQKNPTAFYLCASGFLEQFFGPGTRLTVL.

This clone has at least ten counts. V usage is TRBV28 and J usage is TRBJ2-1; D may be TRBD1 (5 bases). The CDR3 spans 14 residues. Germline CDR1 is MDHEN and CDR2 is SYDVKM. Trimming removed 5 bases at V and 4 bases at J, with 12 bases between. The CDR3 DNA reads as TGTGCCAGCAGTGTCCCTACAGGTTACAATGAGCAGTTCTTC. This encodes CASSVPTGYNEQFF.

This clone has a count of ten or more. The chain employs TRBV6-6 and TRBJ2-5, with 9 positions matching TRBD2. The CDR3 is made up of 19 amino acids. The germline V gene encodes CDR1 MNHNY and CDR2 SVGAGI (reference sequence). J gave up 5 bases and V 6 bases, and 22 bases lay outside the gene matches. The CDR3 region has the DNA TGTGCCAGCAGGGGCCGGGACGGAAGGACTAGCGTGTGGTTGGAGACCCAGTACTTC. Its translation is CASRGRDGRTSVWLETQYF.

This clone came up many times. The chain joins TRBV11-1 to TRBJ2-7; D ambiguous. The CDR3 totals 16 residues. With 4 bases removed from V and 0 bases from J, the gap between germline ends came to 16 bases. Germline CDR1 is SGHAT and CDR2 is FQDESV (reference sequence). The CDR3 DNA reads TGTGCCAGCAGCTCCCCTCGGACCCTGAGCTCCTACGAGCAGTACTTC. Translated: CASSSPRTLSSYEQYF.

This clone occurred many times. V is TRBV6-1 and J is TRBJ2-7; TRBD1 matches 7 bases. Trimming cost V 6 bases and J 0 bases; bases outside gene matches: 5. The CDR3 is made up of 14 amino acids. Germline V CDR1 and CDR2: MNHNS, SASEGT. Here the CDR3 DNA reads TGTGCCAGCAGATGGGACAGTAGCTCCTACGAGCAGTACTTC. It is translated as CASRWDSSSYEQYF.

This clone was detected many times. The genes are TRBV3-1 and TRBJ2-7; D possibly corresponds to TRBD2 (6 bases). Germline CDR1 and CDR2: LGHDT and YNNKEL (reference sequence). V lost 4 bases, J lost 0 bases, and 13 bases lay in between. This CDR3 contains 15 residues. DNA of the CDR3: TGTGCCAGCAGCCGTCGACTAGGAAACTCCTACGAGCAGTACTTC. Amino acid sequence: CASSRRLGNSYEQYF.

This clone was counted ten times or more. This same CDR3 is encoded by further DNA sequences in the sample. The chain is built from TRBV28 and TRBJ1-4, with a tentative D call TRBD1 (5 bases). Between the trimmed V and J ends, which lost 3 bases and 7 bases, there was a span of 15 bases. Germline V gene lookup returns CDR1 MDHEN and CDR2 SYDVKM. The length of the CDR3 is 15 residues. CDR3 in DNA: TGTGCCAGCAGTTTGTTAGGCAGGGCACCTGAAAAACTGTTTTTT. Protein: CASSLLGRAPEKLFF.

With regard to this clone: This sequence may be a read error, since a much larger clone differs from it by one base. This chain links TRBV5-1 with TRBJ2-3; 7 bases align to TRBD1. Germline CDR1 and CDR2: SGHRS and YFSETQ. The CDR3 extends over 15 amino acids. This CDR3 is CASGLQGERTDTQYF. The CDR3 nucleotides are TGCGCCAGCGGCTTGCAGGGGGAGCGAACAGATACGCAGTATTTT.

This clone was recorded at least ten times. The rearrangement joins TRBV20-1 to TRBJ2-5; 9 nucleotides line up with TRBD1. J was trimmed by 3 bases and V by 5 bases; bases with no gene match: 4. The germline V gene has CDR1 DFQATT and CDR2 SNEGSKA (reference sequence). The CDR3 extends over 13 amino acids. The CDR3 loop is CSALTGGEETQYF. The DNA for the CDR3 is TGCAGTGCTTTGACAGGGGGGGAAGAGACCCAGTACTTC.

This clone was detected many times. The chain recombines TRBV27 with TRBJ1-4; D is uncertain. The CDR3 spans 15 residues. Trimming cost V 6 bases and J 8 bases, with 19 bases left between them. From germline, CDR1 is MNHEY and CDR2 SMNVEV (reference sequence). In DNA, the CDR3 is TGTGCCAGCAGCCCGCGCCGGGCCTCGTGGGAAAAACTGTTTTTT. Protein: CASSPRRASWEKLFF.

The chain uses TRBV11-1 and TRBJ2-3; D remains unclear. Germline CDR1 reads SGHAT; CDR2 reads FQDESV (reference sequence). V was cut by 2 bases and J by 5 bases, with 5 bases left in between. This CDR3 contains 12 residues. The CDR3 protein is CASSLFVDTQYF. The CDR3 nucleotides are TGTGCCAGCAGCTTATTTGTAGATACGCAGTATTTT.

This clone was observed at least ten times. V gene TRBV6-5 combines with J gene TRBJ1-6; tentative D call: TRBD1 (5 bases). This CDR3 is built from 15 residues. V was shortened by 2 bases and J by 9 bases, with 14 bases between the two germline ends. The germline V gene encodes CDR1 MNHEY and CDR2 SVGAGI. The CDR3 is CASSYGGARASPLHF. DNA of the CDR3: TGTGCCAGCAGTTACGGGGGAGCCAGGGCTTCACCCCTCCACTTT.

Many counts were recorded for this clone. CDR3 DNA sequence: TGTGCCAGCATGGGACAGGGTAACAAAGAGACCCAGTACTTC. This gives the protein CASMGQGNKETQYF. V gene TRBV6-1 combines with J gene TRBJ2-5; TRBD1 agrees at 9 bases. The CDR3 has 14 amino acids. J lost 3 bases, V lost 7 bases, and 6 bases had no gene match. Germline V gene data show CDR1 as MNHNS and CDR2 as SASEGT.

This clone was counted many times. This chain connects TRBV3-1 to TRBJ1-1, with D hard to call. CDR3 length: 19 amino acids. Looked up from germline, CDR1 is LGHDT and CDR2 is YNNKEL (reference sequence). V was clipped by 2 bases and J by 0 bases, with 22 bases between them. The CDR3 DNA reads TGTGCCAGCAGCCAACCTAGGCGATTAGGCGACCTGATGAACACTGAAGCTTTCTTT. Translating gives CASSQPRRLGDLMNTEAFF.